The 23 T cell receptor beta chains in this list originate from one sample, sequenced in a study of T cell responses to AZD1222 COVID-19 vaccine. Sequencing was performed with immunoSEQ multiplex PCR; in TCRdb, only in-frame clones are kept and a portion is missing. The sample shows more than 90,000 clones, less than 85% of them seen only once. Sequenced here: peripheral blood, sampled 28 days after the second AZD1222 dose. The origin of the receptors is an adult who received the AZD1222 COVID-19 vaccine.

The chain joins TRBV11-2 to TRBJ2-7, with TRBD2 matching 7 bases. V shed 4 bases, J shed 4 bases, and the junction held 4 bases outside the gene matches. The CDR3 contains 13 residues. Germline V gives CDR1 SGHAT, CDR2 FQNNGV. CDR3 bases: TGTGCCAGCAGCTCCCCGGGGGGATACGAGCAGTACTTC. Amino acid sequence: CASSSPGGYEQYF.

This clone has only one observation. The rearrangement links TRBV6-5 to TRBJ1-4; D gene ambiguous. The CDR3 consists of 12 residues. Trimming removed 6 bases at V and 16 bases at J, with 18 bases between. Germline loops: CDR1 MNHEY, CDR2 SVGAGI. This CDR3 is CASSLAEGFGFF. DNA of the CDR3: TGTGCCAGCAGCTTGGCAGAGGGTTTCGGGTTTTTT.

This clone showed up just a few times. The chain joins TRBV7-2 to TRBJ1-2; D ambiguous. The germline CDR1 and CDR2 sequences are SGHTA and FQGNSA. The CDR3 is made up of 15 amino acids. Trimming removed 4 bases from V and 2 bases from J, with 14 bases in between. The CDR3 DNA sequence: TGTGCCAGCAGCTCCCCGCCGGAGGGCAACTATGGCTACACCTTC. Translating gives CASSSPPEGNYGYTF.

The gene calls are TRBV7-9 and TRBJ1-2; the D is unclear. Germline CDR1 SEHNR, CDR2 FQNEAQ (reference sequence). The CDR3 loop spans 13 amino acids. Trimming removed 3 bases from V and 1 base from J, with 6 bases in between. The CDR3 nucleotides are TGTGCCAGCAGCTTCGAGGTTAACTATGGCTACACCTTC. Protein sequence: CASSFEVNYGYTF.

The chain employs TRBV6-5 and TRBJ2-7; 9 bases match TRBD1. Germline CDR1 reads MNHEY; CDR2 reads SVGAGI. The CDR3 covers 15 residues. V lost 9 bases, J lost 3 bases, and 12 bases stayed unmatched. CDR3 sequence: CASTARDRAIYEQYF. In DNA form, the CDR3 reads TGTGCCAGTACCGCCCGGGACAGGGCTATCTACGAGCAGTACTTC.

DNA of the CDR3: TGTGCCAGCAGTGAAGCGGGGGACTTCTCGAGCGCAATGAACACTGAAGCTTTCTTT. Its translation: CASSEAGDFSSAMNTEAFF. The V call is TRBV2, the J call TRBJ1-1; weak D call: TRBD1 (5 bases). The CDR3 has 19 residues. Germline assignment: CDR1 SNHLY and CDR2 FYNNEI. V was trimmed by 0 bases and J by 0 bases, leaving 20 bases between them.

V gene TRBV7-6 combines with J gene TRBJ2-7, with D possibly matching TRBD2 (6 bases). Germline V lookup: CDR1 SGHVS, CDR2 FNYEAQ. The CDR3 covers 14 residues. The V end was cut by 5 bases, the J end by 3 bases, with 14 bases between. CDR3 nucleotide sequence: TGTGCCAGCAGCCCGCAGGAGGGCGGCTACGAGCAGTACTTC. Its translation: CASSPQEGGYEQYF.

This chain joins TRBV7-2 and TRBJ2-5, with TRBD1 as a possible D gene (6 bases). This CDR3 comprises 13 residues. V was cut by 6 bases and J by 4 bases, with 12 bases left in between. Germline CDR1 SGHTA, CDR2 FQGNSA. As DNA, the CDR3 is TGTGCCAGCAGTCCTAGGGGGAGAGAGACCCAGTACTTC. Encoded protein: CASSPRGRETQYF. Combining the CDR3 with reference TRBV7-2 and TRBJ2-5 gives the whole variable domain GAGVSQSPSNKVTEKGKDVELRCDPISGHTALYWYRQSLGQGLEFLIYFQGNSAPDKSGLPSDRFSAERTGGSVSTLTIQRTQQEDSAVYLCASSPRGRETQYFGPGTRLLVL.

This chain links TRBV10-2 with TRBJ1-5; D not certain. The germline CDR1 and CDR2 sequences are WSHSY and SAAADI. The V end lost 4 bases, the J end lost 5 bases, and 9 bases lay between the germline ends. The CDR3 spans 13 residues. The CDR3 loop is CASSGGRDQPQHF. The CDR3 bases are TGCGCCAGCAGTGGAGGTCGGGATCAGCCCCAGCATTTT.

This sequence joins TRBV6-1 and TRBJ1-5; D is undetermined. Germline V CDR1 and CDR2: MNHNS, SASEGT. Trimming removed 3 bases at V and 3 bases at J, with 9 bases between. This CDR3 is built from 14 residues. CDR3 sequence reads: CASSESAANQPQHF. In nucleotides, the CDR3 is TGTGCCAGCAGTGAGTCGGCGGCCAATCAGCCCCAGCATTTT.

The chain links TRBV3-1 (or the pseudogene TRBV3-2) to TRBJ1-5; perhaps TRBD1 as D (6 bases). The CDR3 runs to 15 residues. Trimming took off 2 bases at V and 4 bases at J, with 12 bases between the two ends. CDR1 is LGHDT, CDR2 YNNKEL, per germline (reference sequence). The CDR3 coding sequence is TGTGCCAGCAGCCAATCCTCTGGACAGAATCAGCCCCAGCATTTT. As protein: CASSQSSGQNQPQHF.

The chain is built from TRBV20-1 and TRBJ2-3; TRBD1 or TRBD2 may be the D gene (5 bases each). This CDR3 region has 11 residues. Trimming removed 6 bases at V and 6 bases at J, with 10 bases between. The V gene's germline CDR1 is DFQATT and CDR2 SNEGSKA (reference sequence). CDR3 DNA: TGCAGTGCGGGGACGGCTGATACGCAGTATTTT. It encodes CSAGTADTQYF.

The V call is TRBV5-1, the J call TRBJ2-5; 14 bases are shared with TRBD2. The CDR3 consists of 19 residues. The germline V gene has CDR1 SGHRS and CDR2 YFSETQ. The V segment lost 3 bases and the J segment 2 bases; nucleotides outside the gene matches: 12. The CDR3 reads CASSSTSGRGSVYQETQYF. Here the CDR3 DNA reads TGCGCCAGCAGCTCGACTAGCGGGAGGGGAAGTGTATATCAAGAGACCCAGTACTTC.

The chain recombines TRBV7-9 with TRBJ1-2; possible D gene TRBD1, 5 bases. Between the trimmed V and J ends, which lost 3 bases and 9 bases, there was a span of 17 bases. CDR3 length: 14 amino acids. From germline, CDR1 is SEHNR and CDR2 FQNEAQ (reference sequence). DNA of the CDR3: TGTGCCAGCAGCTTTTCGATTACAGGAAATAGCTACACCTTC. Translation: CASSFSITGNSYTF.

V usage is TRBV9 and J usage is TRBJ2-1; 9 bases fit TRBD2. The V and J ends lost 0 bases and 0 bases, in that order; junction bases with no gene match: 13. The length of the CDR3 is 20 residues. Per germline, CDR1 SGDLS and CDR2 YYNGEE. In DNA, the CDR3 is TGTGCCAGCAGCGTAGGAGGAAGGTTAGCGGGGGAAACCTCCTACAATGAGCAGTTCTTC. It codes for CASSVGGRLAGETSYNEQFF.

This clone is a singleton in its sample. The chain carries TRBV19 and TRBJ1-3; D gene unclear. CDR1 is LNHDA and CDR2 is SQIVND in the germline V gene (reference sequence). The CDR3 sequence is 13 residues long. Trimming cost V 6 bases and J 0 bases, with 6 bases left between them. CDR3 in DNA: TGTGCCAGTAGAATTAGCTCTGGAAACACCATATATTTT. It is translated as CASRISSGNTIYF.

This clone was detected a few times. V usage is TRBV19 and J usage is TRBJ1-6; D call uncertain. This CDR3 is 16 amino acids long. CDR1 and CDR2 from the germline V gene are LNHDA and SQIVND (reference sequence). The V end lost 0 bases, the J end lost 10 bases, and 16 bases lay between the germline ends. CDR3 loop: CASSIDPSGNGSPLHF. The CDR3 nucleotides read TGTGCCAGTAGTATAGATCCGAGCGGTAATGGCTCACCCCTCCACTTT.

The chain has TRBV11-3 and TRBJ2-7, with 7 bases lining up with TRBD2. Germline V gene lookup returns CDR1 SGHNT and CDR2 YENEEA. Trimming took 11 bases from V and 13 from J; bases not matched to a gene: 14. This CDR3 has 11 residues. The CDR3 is CAGKFTSGVYF. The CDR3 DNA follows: TGTGCCGGCAAATTCACAAGCGGGGTATACTTC.

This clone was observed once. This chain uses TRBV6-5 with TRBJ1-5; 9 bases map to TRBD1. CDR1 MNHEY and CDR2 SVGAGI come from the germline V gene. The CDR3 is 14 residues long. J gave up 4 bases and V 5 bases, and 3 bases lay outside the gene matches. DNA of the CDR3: TGTGCCAGCAGTCCGGACAGGGGTAATCAGCCCCAGCATTTT. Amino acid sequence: CASSPDRGNQPQHF.

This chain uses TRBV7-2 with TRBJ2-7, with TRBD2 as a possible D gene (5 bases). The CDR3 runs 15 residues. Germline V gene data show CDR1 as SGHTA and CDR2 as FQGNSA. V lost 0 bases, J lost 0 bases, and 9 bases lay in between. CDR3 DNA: TGTGCCAGCAGCTTAGCAACGGGATCCTCCTACGAGCAGTACTTC. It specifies CASSLATGSSYEQYF.

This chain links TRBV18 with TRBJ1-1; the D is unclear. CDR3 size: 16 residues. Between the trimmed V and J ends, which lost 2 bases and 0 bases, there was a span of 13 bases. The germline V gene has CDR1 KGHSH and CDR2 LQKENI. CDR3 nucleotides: TGTGCCAGCTCACCAGTCGATCCGGGTTTGAACACTGAAGCTTTCTTT. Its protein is CASSPVDPGLNTEAFF.

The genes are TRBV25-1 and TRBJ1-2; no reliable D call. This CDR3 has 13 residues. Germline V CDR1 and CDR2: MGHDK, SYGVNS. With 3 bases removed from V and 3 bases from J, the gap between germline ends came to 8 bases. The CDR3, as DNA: TGTGCCAGCAGTGATCGGTGGGACTATGGCTACACCTTC. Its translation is CASSDRWDYGYTF.

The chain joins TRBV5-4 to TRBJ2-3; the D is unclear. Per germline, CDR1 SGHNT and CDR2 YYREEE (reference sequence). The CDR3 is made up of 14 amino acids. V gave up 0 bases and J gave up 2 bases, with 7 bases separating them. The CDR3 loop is CASSLEEYTDTQYF. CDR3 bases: TGTGCCAGCAGCTTGGAGGAGTACACAGATACGCAGTATTTT.